Listed below are T cell receptor beta chains from one sample, sequenced in a study of cytomegalovirus exposure and HLA in healthy donors. Assay: immunoSEQ multiplex PCR; the TCRdb copy retains only in-frame clones and omits some. The sample has 80,000 to 100,000 clones, over 65% seen once. Sequencing was done on a sample of PBMCs. The receptors were gathered from a woman younger than 30 in good health and CMV-seropositive. The CDR3 runs from the conserved cysteine through the conserved F or W. A D gene is named only where the DNA matches it firmly. The listing skips clone size in some rows; elsewhere it reads once, few, many or a size class.

J: TRBJ2-2
V: TRBV10-3
size: -
D: -
DNA: TGTGCCATCAGTTACCGGGACTCCCCCCCCGGGGAGCTGTTTTTT
CDR3: CAISYRDSPPGELFF

J: TRBJ1-2
V: TRBV5-1
size: -
D: TRBD1
DNA: TGCGCCAGCAGCCCGGGACAGGGGGCTTCGAGTGGCTACACCTTC
CDR3: CASSPGQGASSGYTF

J: TRBJ2-2
V: TRBV28
size: -
D: TRBD2
DNA: TGTGCCAGCCCTTCCCGGGGGGGCAGGGAGATGAGAACCGGGGAGCTGTTTTTT
CDR3: CASPSRGGREMRTGELFF

J: TRBJ2-6
V: TRBV11-3
size: -
D: -
DNA: TGTGCCAGCAGCCGATCAGGGACTGGGGCCAACGTCCTGACTTTC
CDR3: CASSRSGTGANVLTF

J: TRBJ2-1
V: TRBV11-2
size: -
D: -
DNA: TGTGCCAGCAGCTCGGGACTTCACTCCTACAATGAGCAGTTCTTC
CDR3: CASSSGLHSYNEQFF

J: TRBJ2-5
V: TRBV29-1
size: -
D: -
DNA: TGCAGCGTTGAAGGGGCCCCCAAGACCCAGTACTTC
CDR3: CSVEGAPKTQYF

J: TRBJ1-2
V: TRBV5-1
size: -
D: -
DNA: TGCGCCAGCAGCTTGCAGGGCAACTATGGCTACACCTTC
CDR3: CASSLQGNYGYTF

J: TRBJ1-1
V: TRBV2
size: -
D: TRBD1
DNA: TGTGCCAGCCAGGCACAGGGGGCGTACGCTGAAGCTTTCTTT
CDR3: CASQAQGAYAEAFF

J: TRBJ1-1
V: TRBV25-1
size: few
D: TRBD1
DNA: TGTGCCTCCTCACAGGGGAGGACTGAAGCTTTCTTT
CDR3: CASSQGRTEAFF

J: TRBJ1-2
V: TRBV28
size: -
D: -
DNA: TGTGCCAGCAGTCTTGAGTGGGGGACTAATGGCTACACCTTC
CDR3: CASSLEWGTNGYTF

J: TRBJ1-3
V: TRBV4-2
size: -
D: TRBD1
DNA: TGTGCCAGCAGCCAAGATCCCGGGACAGGGGGCGCGGGGGTTGATTTT
CDR3: CASSQDPGTGGAGVDF

J: TRBJ2-7
V: TRBV6-5
size: -
D: -
DNA: TGTGCCAGCACCCCGTGGGGGCTGCAATACGAGCAGTACTTC
CDR3: CASTPWGLQYEQYF

J: TRBJ2-5
V: TRBV6-6
size: few
D: TRBD1
DNA: TGTGCCAGCAGTACAAACAGGGGGGAGACCCAGTACTTC
CDR3: CASSTNRGETQYF

J: TRBJ2-3
V: TRBV7-6
size: -
D: TRBD2
DNA: TGTGCCAGCAGCCTTGGGACTAGCGGGAGCGCCTCCACTAGCACAGATACGCAGTATTTT
CDR3: CASSLGTSGSASTSTDTQYF

J: TRBJ2-7
V: TRBV5-1
size: few
D: -
DNA: TGCGCCAGCAGGCGGCAGGACTCCTCCTACGAGCAGTACTTC
CDR3: CASRRQDSSYEQYF

J: TRBJ2-3
V: TRBV19
size: -
D: TRBD2
DNA: TGTGCCAGTAGTATCAAATTAGCGGGGGGAGGGGATACGCAGTATTTT
CDR3: CASSIKLAGGGDTQYF

J: TRBJ1-1
V: TRBV4-2
size: few
D: TRBD1
DNA: TGTGCCAGCAGCCGAGGGGACAGGGGAGCGGTGAACACTGAAGCTTTCTTT
CDR3: CASSRGDRGAVNTEAFF

J: TRBJ2-7
V: TRBV7-8
size: -
D: TRBD1
DNA: TGTGCCAGCAGCCCCGACAGGGACTACGAGCAGTACTTC
CDR3: CASSPDRDYEQYF

J: TRBJ1-1
V: TRBV28
size: -
D: -
DNA: TGTGCCAGCAGTTCGGCCCGATTAGATAGGGGGACTGAAGCTTTCTTT
CDR3: CASSSARLDRGTEAFF

J: TRBJ2-5
V: TRBV7-6
size: -
D: TRBD1
DNA: TGTGCCAGCAGCTTAGGGGGCAGCCAGACAGGGGAGACCCAGTACTTC
CDR3: CASSLGGSQTGETQYF

J: TRBJ2-5
V: TRBV4-2
size: -
D: -
DNA: TGTGCCAGCAGCCAAGTCTCCAGCCAAGAGACCCAGTACTTC
CDR3: CASSQVSSQETQYF

J: TRBJ2-5
V: TRBV27
size: -
D: TRBD2
DNA: TGTGCCAGCAGCACTCTGGGGGGGAGACAAGAGACCCAGTACTTC
CDR3: CASSTLGGRQETQYF

J: TRBJ2-1
V: TRBV9
size: -
D: TRBD1
DNA: TGTGCCAGCAGCGTAGGGACAGGATTCAATGAGCAGTTCTTC
CDR3: CASSVGTGFNEQFF

J: TRBJ2-2
V: TRBV9
size: few
D: TRBD2
DNA: TGTGCCAGCAGCCCAAGTCGCGGGGGCACCGGGGAGCTGTTTTTT
CDR3: CASSPSRGGTGELFF

J: TRBJ1-1
V: TRBV7-8
size: -
D: -
DNA: TGTGCCAGCAGATACCTGGGGCGGGGCACTGAAGCTTTCTTT
CDR3: CASRYLGRGTEAFF

J: TRBJ1-4
V: TRBV7-6
size: -
D: TRBD1
DNA: TGTGCCAGCAGCTTAGTGAACGAGGGACAGACTAATGAAAAACTGTTTTTT
CDR3: CASSLVNEGQTNEKLFF

J: TRBJ1-2
V: TRBV5-4
size: -
D: -
DNA: TGTGCCAGCAGCCCGGCCTCGACCTCGGGCTATGGCTACACCTTC
CDR3: CASSPASTSGYGYTF

J: TRBJ2-5
V: TRBV2
size: -
D: -
DNA: TGTGCCAGCAGTGCCTCGTCTAGCCTGCCCAATCGAGAGACCCAGTACTTC
CDR3: CASSASSSLPNRETQYF

J: TRBJ1-2
V: TRBV19
size: -
D: TRBD1
DNA: TGTGCCAGTAAGACAGGGGAGATGAACTATGGCTACACCTTC
CDR3: CASKTGEMNYGYTF

J: TRBJ2-4
V: TRBV5-8
size: -
D: TRBD1
DNA: TGTGCCAGCACCGGGACAGCATCCCAAAACATTCAGTACTTC
CDR3: CASTGTASQNIQYF

J: TRBJ2-2
V: TRBV21-1
size: -
D: -
DNA: TGTGCCTATATCCGGACAGGGCCGCTGGTGGACACCGGGGAGCTGTTTTTT
CDR3: CAYIRTGPLVDTGELFF

J: TRBJ1-6
V: TRBV14
size: -
D: -
DNA: TGTGCCGTAAGCCCGAGCTCCTATAATTCACCCCTCCACTTT
CDR3: CAVSPSSYNSPLHF

J: TRBJ2-2
V: TRBV6-1
size: few
D: -
DNA: TGTGCCAGCAGTGAAGGTATGAACACCGGGGAGCTGTTTTTT
CDR3: CASSEGMNTGELFF

J: TRBJ2-5
V: TRBV15
size: -
D: TRBD1
DNA: TGTGCCACCAGCAGAGGGGGACAGGGTGTTTGGGGACGTGAGACCCAGTACTTC
CDR3: CATSRGGQGVWGRETQYF

J: TRBJ2-2
V: TRBV28
size: few
D: TRBD2
DNA: TGTGCCAGCAGTCTAGCGGGATATGCCGGGGAGCTGTTTTTT
CDR3: CASSLAGYAGELFF

J: TRBJ1-2
V: TRBV5-5
size: -
D: TRBD1
DNA: TGTGCCAGCAATTTGGGACAGGGGGTTTATGGCTACACCTTC
CDR3: CASNLGQGVYGYTF

J: TRBJ2-1
V: TRBV11-3
size: few
D: TRBD2
DNA: TGTGCCAGCAGCATGCGGGCGGGAGGATACAATGAGCAGTTCTTC
CDR3: CASSMRAGGYNEQFF

J: TRBJ2-1
V: TRBV12-5
size: -
D: TRBD1
DNA: TGTGCTAGTGGTCCTGGCCGGGGACAGGGTAGGGGCAATGAGCAGTTCTTC
CDR3: CASGPGRGQGRGNEQFF

J: TRBJ2-5
V: TRBV5-4
size: -
D: -
DNA: TGTGCCAGCAGCTTGGCGAGAAGGGGAGAGACCCAGTACTTC
CDR3: CASSLARRGETQYF

J: TRBJ1-5
V: TRBV27
size: -
D: -
DNA: TGTGCCAGCAGTTTATCCGTACAGGGCAATCAGCCCCAGCATTTT
CDR3: CASSLSVQGNQPQHF

J: TRBJ2-1
V: TRBV6-4
size: -
D: TRBD2
DNA: TGTGCCAGCAGTGACGGAGCGGGGGCCTACAATGAGCAGTTCTTC
CDR3: CASSDGAGAYNEQFF

J: TRBJ1-4
V: TRBV28
size: -
D: -
DNA: TGTGCCAGCACCGGACACGCAACTAATGAAAAACTGTTTTTT
CDR3: CASTGHATNEKLFF

J: TRBJ1-6
V: TRBV19
size: -
D: -
DNA: TGTGCCAGTAGTATACGCGAGGTCGGCTATAATTCACCCCTCCACTTT
CDR3: CASSIREVGYNSPLHF

J: TRBJ1-5
V: TRBV7-2
size: -
D: -
DNA: TGTGCCAGCAGCACCAGGGGTAATCAGCCCCAGCATTTT
CDR3: CASSTRGNQPQHF

J: TRBJ1-1
V: TRBV10-2
size: -
D: -
DNA: TGCGCCAGCAGTGCCAGACTCATTCCGGGAGATGGGGACACTGAAGCTTTCTTT
CDR3: CASSARLIPGDGDTEAFF

J: TRBJ1-1
V: TRBV18
size: -
D: TRBD1
DNA: TGTGCCAGCTCACCCCGAACCCAGACAGGGGGGACGAACACTGAAGCTTTCTTT
CDR3: CASSPRTQTGGTNTEAFF

J: TRBJ2-7
V: TRBV4-1
size: -
D: TRBD2
DNA: TGCGCCAGCAGCCAATCCCCCGGGACTAGCGGGCTGTACGAGCAGTACTTC
CDR3: CASSQSPGTSGLYEQYF

J: TRBJ2-1
V: TRBV7-6
size: -
D: -
DNA: TGTGCCAGCAGCGCGACAGGAAGCTCCTACAATGAGCAGTTCTTC
CDR3: CASSATGSSYNEQFF

J: TRBJ2-1
V: TRBV15
size: few
D: TRBD2
DNA: TGTGCCACCAGCCCAAGGACTAGCGGGAGTTCTGAGCAGTTCTTC
CDR3: CATSPRTSGSSEQFF

J: TRBJ2-7
V: TRBV5-1
size: -
D: TRBD1
DNA: TGCGCCAGCAGTTACGAACAGGGGATGAGGAGCTACGAGCAGTACTTC
CDR3: CASSYEQGMRSYEQYF

J: TRBJ2-7
V: TRBV7-2
size: -
D: TRBD2
DNA: TGTGCCAGCAGCTTAGTGGGACTAGCGGGTGGCTCCTACGAGCAGTACTTC
CDR3: CASSLVGLAGGSYEQYF

J: TRBJ2-1
V: TRBV6-5
size: -
D: -
DNA: TGTGCCAGCCTCGGCGGGACCTATTACAATGAGCAGTTCTTC
CDR3: CASLGGTYYNEQFF

J: TRBJ2-3
V: TRBV15
size: -
D: TRBD2
DNA: TGTGCCACCAGCACAGAGCGGGGCCCCTATACGCAGTATTTT
CDR3: CATSTERGPYTQYF

J: TRBJ1-4
V: TRBV7-9
size: -
D: -
DNA: TGTGCCAGCAGCTTATCGGGGGGCCTCACACGCAATGAAAAACTGTTTTTT
CDR3: CASSLSGGLTRNEKLFF

J: TRBJ2-7
V: TRBV7-9
size: -
D: -
DNA: TGTGCCAGCAGCCTAGGGAGCGCCATCTACGAGCAGTACTTC
CDR3: CASSLGSAIYEQYF

J: TRBJ2-3
V: TRBV29-1
size: -
D: TRBD2
DNA: TGCAGCGCCGCTACTAGCGGCCTTACGGAAGATACGCAGTATTTT
CDR3: CSAATSGLTEDTQYF

J: TRBJ1-6
V: TRBV7-2
size: -
D: TRBD1
DNA: TGTGCCAGCAGCTTTATGTCACAGGGGAGGACCTATAATTCACCCCTCCACTTT
CDR3: CASSFMSQGRTYNSPLHF

J: TRBJ2-7
V: TRBV7-2
size: -
D: TRBD1
DNA: TGTGCCAGCACCACAGGGGGGTCGACCTACGAGCAGTACTTC
CDR3: CASTTGGSTYEQYF